The rows below give T cell receptor beta chains drawn from one sample of a study of blood T cell repertoires in COVID-19. This table comes from immunoSEQ multiplex PCR, and its TCRdb copy is limited to in-frame clones, with some not included. This table holds more than 400,000 clones, about 92% found once. The sample was PBMCs or T cells enriched from blood (not recorded which). These receptor sequences come from a man between 18 and 35 years old who had recovered from COVID-19. Each CDR3 is given with its conserved first and last residue. The D gene is left open where the match is weak. Expanded clones are given a class, and other clones once, few, many or no size at all.

j_call,v_call,clone_size,d_call,cdr3_nt,cdr3_aa
TRBJ1-3,TRBV7-2,once,.,TGTGCCAGCAGGCGGCGCTCTGGAAACACCATATATTTT,CASRRRSGNTIYF
TRBJ1-1,TRBV6-1,.,.,TGTGCCAGCAGTGAACGGGTTGTGAACACTGAAGCTTTCTTT,CASSERVVNTEAFF
TRBJ2-7,TRBV9,once,TRBD1,TGTGCCAGCAGCGGAGGGACCGGGACAGGGTACTACGAGCAGTACTTC,CASSGGTGTGYYEQYF
TRBJ1-2,TRBV18,.,.,TGTGCCAGCTCACCACCTCAGGGGTTTATCTATGGCTACACCTTC,CASSPPQGFIYGYTF
TRBJ2-2,TRBV7-8,.,.,TGTGCCAGCAGCTTAAACAGGGCGGACGGGGAGCTGTTTTTT,CASSLNRADGELFF
TRBJ2-2,TRBV11-2,.,TRBD2,TGTGCCAGCAGCAATCTTAAATCTAGCGGGAGAATACACGGGGAGCTGTTTTTT,CASSNLKSSGRIHGELFF
TRBJ2-2,TRBV2,.,TRBD1,TGTGCCAGCAGAGGGACAGGGACCACCGGGGAGCTGTTTTTT,CASRGTGTTGELFF
TRBJ2-3,TRBV6-1,.,.,TGTGCCAGCAGTGAAACTAGCAGGCTAAGCACAGATACGCAGTATTTT,CASSETSRLSTDTQYF
TRBJ2-2,TRBV13,.,.,TGTGCCAGCAGCTTAGGGGGCAGGGAGCGGGTCTCCGGGGAGCTGTTTTTT,CASSLGGRERVSGELFF
TRBJ2-7,TRBV7-9,.,.,TGTGCCAGCACCCCCTCCCCAGGCCCCGAGTACTTC,CASTPSPGPEYF
TRBJ1-2,TRBV28,.,.,TGTGCCAGCAGTCTCGCCGGGTCGTGGGGCTACACCTTC,CASSLAGSWGYTF
TRBJ1-2,TRBV24-1,.,TRBD1,TGTGCCACCAGTGGAACAGGGGAGGTTAACTATGGCTACACCTTC,CATSGTGEVNYGYTF
TRBJ2-2,TRBV3-1/TRBV3-2,once,.,TGTGCCAGCAGCGAACTCGGGGAGCTGTTTTTT,CASSELGELFF
TRBJ1-5,TRBV2,few,TRBD1,TGTGCCAGCAGTTTCAGGGGGAGCCAGCCCCAGCATTTT,CASSFRGSQPQHF
TRBJ2-7,TRBV28,.,TRBD1,TGTGCCAGCAGTTTATGGGGACAGGGAAGTCGCGAGCAGTACTTC,CASSLWGQGSREQYF